The 27 T cell receptor beta chains reported below all come from one sample, sequenced in a study of cytomegalovirus exposure and HLA in healthy donors. The PCR made use of 60 Vbeta and 13 Jbeta primers. The protocol was immunoSEQ multiplex PCR, while the TCRdb copy is restricted to in-frame clones and leaves out a portion. Among approximately 170,000 clones, over 75% were seen once, and the ten largest hold about 2%. Sequenced sample: PBMCs. Every receptor here comes from a male donor in good health and CMV-seronegative.

The rearrangement uses TRBV7-2 and TRBJ1-2; no definite D call. This CDR3 spans 14 amino acids. Germline lookup yields CDR1 SGHTA and CDR2 FQGNSA. The V gene lost 5 bases and the J gene lost 1 base, with 11 bases spanning the gap. CDR3 in DNA: TGTGCCAGCAGCCCGGGGTTTGGTAACTATGGCTACACCTTC. Translating gives CASSPGFGNYGYTF.

This clone was seen a few times. This chain links TRBV5-1 with TRBJ1-1; 7 bases are a match to TRBD1. The V and J ends lost 3 bases and 1 base, in that order; junction bases with no gene match: 3. CDR1 and CDR2 (germline): SGHRS, YFSETQ. The CDR3 consists of 14 residues. CDR3 loop: CASSSGQENTEAFF. As DNA, the CDR3 is TGCGCCAGCAGCTCAGGACAGGAGAACACTGAAGCTTTCTTT.

The chain links TRBV6-6 to TRBJ2-1; D is ambiguous. Germline V gene data show CDR1 as MNHNY and CDR2 as SVGAGI (reference sequence). The ends were cut back, 0 bases at V and 6 bases at J, with 3 bases in the middle. This CDR3 comprises 12 residues. The CDR3 DNA reads TGTGCCAGCAGTTACTCGGCCAATGAGCAGTTCTTC. Translating gives CASSYSANEQFF.

The V gene is TRBV27, the J gene TRBJ2-5; no firm D call. The last part of the DNA fits TRBJ2-7 better; the J call may be wrong. Germline CDR1 reads MNHEY; CDR2 reads SMNVEV (reference sequence). The CDR3 has 14 amino acids. CDR3 bases: TGTGCCAGCAGCCTACGAGGAAGGTTGCACGAGCAGTACTTC. It encodes CASSLRGRLHEQYF.

The chain is built from TRBV7-2 and TRBJ2-4; weak D call: TRBD2 (6 bases). Trimming cost V 5 bases and J 10 bases, with 15 bases left between them. The length of the CDR3 is 13 residues. In germline, CDR1 is SGHTA, CDR2 FQGNSA. CDR3 DNA: TGTGCCAGCAGCCAGACTAGGGTTGGGATTCAGTACTTC. The encoded protein is CASSQTRVGIQYF. Filled out from reference TRBV7-2 and TRBJ2-4, the complete variable domain reads GAGVSQSPSNKVTEKGKDVELRCDPISGHTALYWYRQSLGQGLEFLIYFQGNSAPDKSGLPSDRFSAERTGGSVSTLTIQRTQQEDSAVYLCASSQTRVGIQYFGAGTRLSVL.

This clone was seen a single time. This chain's CDR3 is CATETNTEAFF. The DNA for the CDR3 is TGTGCCACCGAAACTAACACTGAAGCTTTCTTT. This rearrangement joins TRBV6-5 to TRBJ1-1; no firm D call. V was clipped by 10 bases and J by 2 bases, with 8 bases between them. The germline V gene has CDR1 MNHEY and CDR2 SVGAGI. This CDR3 has 11 residues.

The chain links TRBV6-6 to TRBJ1-5; D gene unclear. The germline gives CDR1 MNHNY, CDR2 SVGAGI (reference sequence). Trimming took 2 bases from V and 6 from J, leaving 11 bases between them. The CDR3 contains 14 residues. The DNA of the CDR3 is TGTGCCAGCAGTTACGGCGACGGGGTTCAGCCCCAGCATTTT. This sequence encodes CASSYGDGVQPQHF.

The genes are TRBV9 and TRBJ2-7; D is unclear. This CDR3 has 13 amino acids. Germline-derived CDR1 and CDR2 are SGDLS and YYNGEE. V lost 3 bases to trimming and J lost 4 bases, with 11 bases between them. CDR3 amino acids: CASSAPPYYEQYF. Written as DNA, the CDR3 is TGTGCCAGCAGCGCCCCCCCCTATTACGAGCAGTACTTC.

The chain links TRBV2 to TRBJ1-2; TRBD1 is a possible D gene (6 bases). The germline V gene has CDR1 SNHLY and CDR2 FYNNEI. V was pared by 9 bases and J by 4 bases, with 21 bases between. CDR3 size: 15 residues. Here the CDR3 reads CARRGAGQSFYGYTF. CDR3 nucleotides: TGTGCCAGACGGGGGGCGGGCCAATCTTTCTATGGCTACACCTTC.

The CDR3 DNA follows: TGTGCCAGCAGCGTAGTCGGGGACACTGAAGCTTTCTTT. It yields the protein CASSVVGDTEAFF. The genes are TRBV9 and TRBJ1-1; no firm D call. Deletions cut 0 bases from V and 3 bases from J, with 6 bases between. CDR1 is SGDLS, CDR2 YYNGEE, per germline. The CDR3 runs to 13 residues.

This sequence joins TRBV2 and TRBJ2-7, with a possible D match to TRBD2 (6 bases). V was clipped by 6 bases and J by 3 bases, with 12 bases between them. Germline values: CDR1 SNHLY, CDR2 FYNNEI. This CDR3 region has 13 residues. CDR3 coding DNA: TGTGCCAGCAGCCTGGGACTTATCTACGAGCAGTACTTC. This gives the protein CASSLGLIYEQYF.

This chain links TRBV10-3 with TRBJ2-4, with 8 bases matching TRBD1. Unmatched junction bases numbered 4, after V lost 0 bases and J lost 9 bases. The V gene's germline CDR1 is ENHRY and CDR2 SYGVKD. The CDR3 totals 14 residues. DNA for the CDR3: TGTGCCATCAGTGAGTCTGGACAGGGCGGCATTCAGTACTTC. Translation gives CAISESGQGGIQYF.

The chain combines TRBV6-5 with TRBJ2-7, with TRBD1 matching 7 bases. Germline CDR1 and CDR2: MNHEY and SVGAGI. With 5 bases clipped from V and 4 bases from J, the junction kept 8 bases outside the gene matches. The CDR3 consists of 14 residues. In nucleotides, the CDR3 is TGTGCCAGCAGTCGGGACAGCTATTATTACGAGCAGTACTTC. This gives the protein CASSRDSYYYEQYF.

The chain couples TRBV30 to TRBJ2-2; D is possibly TRBD2 (6 bases). V was shortened by 3 bases and J by 5 bases, with 16 bases between the two germline ends. Germline V gene sequence: CDR1 GTSNPN, CDR2 SVGIG (reference sequence). This CDR3 is built from 15 residues. CDR3 region: CAWRPWPGRTGELFF. The CDR3 bases are TGTGCCTGGAGGCCGTGGCCAGGGAGGACCGGGGAGCTGTTTTTT.

The chain uses TRBV7-8 and TRBJ1-1, with 9 positions matching TRBD1. Trimming took 6 bases from V and 7 from J; bases not matched to a gene: 9. Germline V gene lookup returns CDR1 SGHVS and CDR2 FQNEAQ. The CDR3 is made up of 14 amino acids. The CDR3 DNA reads TGTGCCAGCAGTTCGACCGGGACAGGGTTTGAAGCTTTCTTT. Translation gives CASSSTGTGFEAFF.

CDR3 nucleotides: TGTGCTAGTGCCCTGACAGGGAGCAATCAGCCCCAGCATTTT. Its protein is CASALTGSNQPQHF. The chain uses TRBV12-5 and TRBJ1-5; 7 nucleotides line up with TRBD1. This CDR3 comprises 14 residues. Germline V gives CDR1 LGHNT, CDR2 FRNRAP. V lost 7 bases and J lost 1; bases outside the gene matches: 4.

As for this clone: A junction end diverges from the germline sequence, so it may reflect a read error. This chain uses TRBV19 with TRBJ2-5; possible D gene TRBD1, 6 bases. The CDR3 has 16 residues. CDR1 is LNHDA, CDR2 SQIVND, per germline (reference sequence). The DNA for the CDR3 is TGTGCCAGTAGTTCCCGGGACACGGAGCCTCAAGAGATCCAGTACTTC. Translated: CASSSRDTEPQEIQYF.

The chain is built from TRBV7-9 and TRBJ1-1, with D possibly TRBD1 on 6 matching bases. V was pared by 5 bases and J by 7 bases, with 17 bases between. Per the germline V gene, CDR1 is SEHNR and CDR2 is FQNEAQ (reference sequence). The CDR3 covers 14 residues. The CDR3 DNA reads TGTGCCAGCAGCGGGAAGGGACACCCAATTGAAGCTTTCTTT. It yields the protein CASSGKGHPIEAFF.

V and J are TRBV13 and TRBJ2-5, with 9 nucleotides matching TRBD1. V was pared by 5 bases and J by 5 bases, with 6 bases of the junction left unmatched. CDR3 length equals 14 residues. Germline V gene sequence: CDR1 PRHDT, CDR2 FYEKMQ (reference sequence). CDR3: CASSAGTGMETQYF. CDR3 sequence (DNA): TGTGCCAGCAGCGCCGGGACAGGGATGGAGACCCAGTACTTC.

This clone has just one count. The chain carries TRBV6-1 and TRBJ2-7, with D tentatively TRBD2 (6 bases). This CDR3 has 12 amino acids. Trimming removed 8 bases at V and 5 bases at J, with 13 bases between. Germline V gives CDR1 MNHNS, CDR2 SASEGT. CDR3 sequence reads: CASPGGVHEQYF. The CDR3 DNA reads TGTGCCAGCCCCGGCGGGGTACACGAGCAGTACTTC.

This clone was observed once. The chain is built from TRBV4-2 and TRBJ1-2, with 7 bases that match TRBD1. The V and J ends lost 2 bases and 8 bases, in that order; junction bases with no gene match: 17. The CDR3 loop spans 17 amino acids. The germline V gene encodes CDR1 LGHNA and CDR2 YNFKEQ. The CDR3 nucleotides are TGTGCCAGCAGCCAACGGGCAGGGGGTGATGTGGGATGGGGCTACACCTTC. It encodes CASSQRAGGDVGWGYTF.

This clone was found once. V and J are TRBV4-1 and TRBJ1-4; D may be TRBD1 (6 bases). Germline CDR1 MGHRA, CDR2 YSYEKL. V shed 0 bases and J shed 7 bases, with 18 bases lying between them. The length of the CDR3 is 17 residues. In nucleotides, the CDR3 is TGCGCCAGCAGCCAAGATCAATTCGGGGGGCTCAGTGAAAAACTGTTTTTT. Its translation is CASSQDQFGGLSEKLFF.

The chain combines TRBV5-6 with TRBJ1-6; possible D gene TRBD1, 6 bases. Per the germline V gene, CDR1 is SGHDT and CDR2 is YYEEEE. The CDR3 covers 18 residues. V lost 4 bases and J lost 1, with 18 bases in between. Written as DNA, the CDR3 is TGTGCCAGCAGCGAAACGGTAGGGGGATGGTCCTATAATTCACCCCTCCACTTT. This encodes CASSETVGGWSYNSPLHF.

The J gene is TRBJ2-5, the V gene TRBV29-1, with D possibly being TRBD1 (7 bases). The V end lost 1 base, the J end lost 5 bases, and 17 bases lay between the germline ends. The CDR3 extends over 15 amino acids. The V gene's germline CDR1 is SQVTM and CDR2 ANQGSEA. For the CDR3, the DNA is TGCAGCGTTGAAGGGCCAGGGGGAGGTCGGGAGACCCAGTACTTC. This translates into CSVEGPGGGRETQYF.

The V and J genes are TRBV30 and TRBJ1-2; a possible D gene is TRBD1 (6 bases). The CDR3 contains 12 residues. Trimming stripped 3 bases from V and 5 bases from J, with 10 bases between. Germline-derived CDR1 and CDR2 are GTSNPN and SVGIG (reference sequence). CDR3 nucleotide sequence: TGTGCCTGGAGGCCGGACAGTTATGGCTACACCTTC. Its translation: CAWRPDSYGYTF. Full variable domain (remainder filled in from reference TRBV30 and TRBJ1-2): SQTIHQWPATLVQPVGSPLSLECTVEGTSNPNLYWYRQAAGRGLQLLFYSVGIGQISSEVPQNLSASRPQDRQFILSSKKLLLSDSGFYLCAWRPDSYGYTFGSGTRLTVV.

The chain combines TRBV6-1 with TRBJ2-1; 8 bases are shared with TRBD2. Germline lookup yields CDR1 MNHNS and CDR2 SASEGT. V lost 8 bases and J lost 2; bases outside the gene matches: 5. The CDR3 length is 14 residues. The CDR3 sequence is CASLTGGTYNEQFF. CDR3 nucleotide sequence: TGTGCCAGCCTGACGGGAGGGACCTACAATGAGCAGTTCTTC.

J is TRBJ1-4 and V is TRBV6-6, with D unclear. The germline gives CDR1 MNHNY, CDR2 SVGAGI (reference sequence). V shed 5 bases and J shed 8 bases, with 12 bases lying between them. There are 13 residues in the CDR3. The CDR3 region has the DNA TGTGCCAGCAGTCCCGACTTGCGGGAAAAACTGTTTTTT. This encodes CASSPDLREKLFF.